Included here is one T cell receptor (beta chain) sequence, with context. Given a much more abundant clone one base away, this may be a read error. This sample is part of a study of glioma-infiltrating T cells. This CDR3 has 15 residues. In germline, CDR1 is SGHTA, CDR2 FQGNSA. The iRepertoire nested amplicon-rescue multiplex PCR amplified TCR alpha and beta CDR3s from RNA. TCRdb called the multiplex PCR reads again in MiXCR, with one record for every CDR3 protein. The data hold tens of thousands of distinct CDR3 sequences, with about 40% observed a single time. The J gene is TRBJ2-2, the V gene TRBV7-2; the D gene is possibly TRBD1 (7 bases). Sequencing was performed on glioma tissue, nonneoplastic brain tissue, or PBMCs (not recorded which). The sequence came from a human donor with low-grade glioma or glioblastoma, undergoing nonglioma brain surgery, or in good health (not recorded which). The CDR3 reads CASSRGQMNTGGLFF. In nucleotides, the CDR3 is TGTGCCAGCAGCCGGGGACAGATGAACACCGGGGGGCTGTTTTTT.